This TCR beta chain was profiled in a study of blood T cell repertoires in COVID-19. In Cohort 3, a recovered donor had either two negative PCRs, clearance, or symptom resolution. TCRdb's table, derived via immunoSEQ multiplex PCR, lists solely in-frame clones and lacks some. The sample shows about 480,000 clones, around 89% of them seen only once. The V gene's germline CDR1 is SNHLY and CDR2 FYNNEI. The CDR3 is 15 residues long. Germline trimming cut 8 bases from V and 5 bases from J; bases unmatched to any gene: 11. The V gene is TRBV2, the J gene TRBJ2-2, with TRBD1 identical over 7 bases. The clonotype was recovered from a woman in her thirties or forties who had recovered from COVID-19. The sample taken for sequencing was PBMCs or T cells enriched from blood (not recorded which). The CDR3 DNA reads TGTGCCAGCCAAGGCGACAGGGCTAGTACCGGGGAGCTGTTTTTT. Translating gives CASQGDRASTGELFF.